The clone carrying this T cell receptor beta chain was counted many times. In germline, CDR1 is SGHVS, CDR2 FQNEAQ. The CDR3 runs to 14 residues. Trimming took 1 base from V and 5 from J, leaving 11 bases between them. TCRbeta library preparation incorporated unique molecular identifiers. One entry per CDR3 protein results from TCRdb running MiXCR on the PCR reads. This repertoire shows tens of thousands of distinct CDR3 sequences, just under 7.5% found once; its top ten account for less than 3%. The sample comes from a study of T-cell reconstitution after alpha-beta-depleted transplantation in children.

The receptor comes from a human donor who donated a stem cell graft to a child with acute lymphoblastic leukemia. The chain carries TRBV7-8 and TRBJ1-2, with D hard to call. Specimen: PBMCs from the stem cell graft donor, collected from the stem cell graft. The CDR3 here is CASSLVVDGYGYTF. CDR3 sequence (DNA): TGTGCCAGCAGCTTAGTAGTTGATGGATATGGCTACACCTTC.